The clone carrying this T cell receptor beta chain was recorded many times. The data belong to a study of T-cell reconstitution after alpha-beta-depleted transplantation in children. The CDR3 is 14 amino acids. V was pared by 7 bases and J by 0 bases, with 3 bases of the junction left unmatched. It was with unique molecular identifiers that the TCRbeta library was prepared. MiXCR, applied by TCRdb to the PCR reads, yields one record per CDR3 protein. The sample carries 260,000 or so distinct CDR3 sequences, around 12% recorded once. The sequencing here drew on PBMCs from the stem cell graft donor, taken from the stem cell graft. This sequence joins TRBV12-3 or TRBV12-4 and TRBJ1-5, with 7 bases lining up with TRBD1. The sequence was collected from a human donor who donated a stem cell graft to a child with acute lymphoblastic leukemia. Here the CDR3 reads CASTRGNSNQPQHF. For the CDR3, the DNA is TGTGCCAGCACCAGGGGGAATAGCAATCAGCCCCAGCATTTT.